The 25 T cell receptor beta chains below come from one sample, sequenced in a study of T-cell reconstitution after alpha-beta-depleted transplantation in children. Using unique molecular identifiers, the investigators prepared the TCRbeta library. MiXCR, run by TCRdb on the PCR reads, gives a single entry per CDR3 protein. The sample shows 150,000 to 200,000 distinct CDR3 sequences, over 5.5% of them seen only once. Sequences were derived from PBMCs from the stem cell graft donor, sampled from the stem cell graft. The source of these receptors is a human donor who donated a stem cell graft to a child with Wiskott-Aldrich syndrome.

This clonotype was seen more than once but under ten times. The chain combines TRBV2 with TRBJ1-5, with a possible D match to TRBD1 (6 bases). The germline gives CDR1 SNHLY, CDR2 FYNNEI. V was cut by 2 bases and J by 2 bases, with 19 bases left in between. The CDR3 contains 18 residues. The CDR3 loop is CASSEFIQGWRGNQPQHF. The CDR3 region has the DNA TGTGCCAGCAGTGAATTTATACAGGGATGGAGAGGCAATCAGCCCCAGCATTTT. The entire variable domain, with the rest obtained from reference TRBV2 and TRBJ1-5, is as follows: EPEVTQTPSHQVTQMGQEVILRCVPISNHLYFYWYRQILGQKVEFLVSFYNNEISEKSEIFDDQFSVERPDGSNFTLKIRSTKLEDSAMYFCASSEFIQGWRGNQPQHFGDGTRLSIL.

This clonotype was counted many times. The CDR3 loop reads CAISESQRADYEQYF. Written as DNA, the CDR3 is TGTGCCATCAGTGAGTCCCAACGGGCCGACTACGAGCAGTACTTC. The chain combines TRBV10-3 with TRBJ2-7, with D unresolved. Germline V gene sequence: CDR1 ENHRY, CDR2 SYGVKD. The CDR3 consists of 15 residues. The V end lost 0 bases, the J end lost 3 bases, and 12 bases lay between the germline ends.

In its sample, this clonotype was seen many times. The rearrangement joins TRBV5-1 to TRBJ1-1; TRBD1 is a possible D gene (6 bases). Looked up from germline, CDR1 is SGHRS and CDR2 is YFSETQ. The CDR3 totals 16 residues. V was shortened by 4 bases and J by 4 bases, with 20 bases between the two germline ends. CDR3 loop: CASSPLSGTSGTEAFF. CDR3 DNA sequence: TGCGCCAGCAGCCCGCTCTCCGGGACATCAGGCACTGAAGCTTTCTTT.

This clonotype was counted at least ten times. The gene calls are TRBV19 and TRBJ2-1; D perhaps matches TRBD1 (5 bases). The CDR3 sequence is 14 residues long. V shed 0 bases and J shed 5 bases, with 8 bases lying between them. Germline V gene data show CDR1 as LNHDA and CDR2 as SQIVND (reference sequence). The CDR3 reads CASSIDDSNNEQFF. In nucleotides, the CDR3 is TGTGCCAGTAGTATAGACGACAGCAACAATGAGCAGTTCTTC.

This clonotype was found many times. The chain recombines TRBV20-1 with TRBJ2-3; D gene uncertain. V gave up 2 bases and J gave up 5 bases, with 11 bases separating them. The CDR3 has 13 amino acids. Germline V gives CDR1 DFQATT, CDR2 SNEGSKA (reference sequence). The CDR3 loop reads CSARYLGVDTQYF. DNA of the CDR3: TGCAGTGCTAGATACCTAGGCGTAGATACGCAGTATTTT.

This clonotype was seen ten or more times. This rearrangement joins TRBV5-1 to TRBJ2-7; a possible D gene is TRBD1 (6 bases). Germline CDR1 is SGHRS and CDR2 is YFSETQ. The CDR3 is 16 amino acids. Deletions cut 0 bases from V and 3 bases from J, with 16 bases between. CDR3 region: CASSLEPGHPNYEQYF. The CDR3 region has the DNA TGCGCCAGCAGCTTGGAACCGGGACATCCTAACTACGAGCAGTACTTC.

This clonotype was recorded at least ten times. The rearrangement joins TRBV12-3 or TRBV12-4 to TRBJ1-4, with D unresolved. This CDR3 has 14 amino acids. V gave up 2 bases and J gave up 10 bases, with 14 bases separating them. The CDR3 loop is CASSLSFDYGKLFF. CDR3 DNA sequence: TGTGCCAGCAGTTTAAGTTTTGACTACGGAAAACTGTTTTTT.

A few counts support this clonotype. V and J are TRBV7-9 and TRBJ1-1; D gene uncertain. Per the germline V gene, CDR1 is SEHNR and CDR2 is FQNEAQ (reference sequence). The CDR3 runs to 13 residues. The V end lost 2 bases, the J end lost 4 bases, and 8 bases lay between the germline ends. The chain's CDR3 is CASSLYSATEAFF. CDR3 DNA: TGTGCCAGCAGCTTATACAGCGCCACTGAAGCTTTCTTT.

This clonotype was detected ten times or more. The J gene is TRBJ1-2, the V gene TRBV12-3 or TRBV12-4, with no clear D. Trimming took 8 bases from V and 3 from J, leaving 10 bases between them. The CDR3 runs to 12 residues. Written as DNA, the CDR3 is TGTGCCAGCTGGCGGGCCGACTATGGCTACACCTTC. Translation: CASWRADYGYTF.

Details on this clonotype: A clone one base away is much larger, so this may be a read error. V gene TRBV24-1 combines with J gene TRBJ2-7; the match to TRBD1 covers 9 bases. Looked up from germline, CDR1 is KGHDR and CDR2 is SFDVKD. With V trimmed by 1 base and J by 5 bases, 11 bases remained unmatched. The CDR3 covers 17 residues. The CDR3 DNA sequence: TGTGCCACCAGTGATTTCCTTTCCGTGACAGGGGGAAACGAGCAGTACTTC. Translation gives CATSDFLSVTGGNEQYF.

This clonotype was seen at least ten times. CDR3 residues: CSVELSGETQYF. The CDR3 region has the DNA TGCAGCGTTGAACTCAGTGGGGAGACCCAGTACTTC. V is TRBV29-1 and J is TRBJ2-5, with D hard to call. V was trimmed by 2 bases and J by 5 bases, leaving 9 bases between them. This CDR3 is built from 12 residues. Germline loops: CDR1 SQVTM, CDR2 ANQGSEA.

This clonotype was seen a few times. V gene TRBV6-1 combines with J gene TRBJ2-7, with D tentatively TRBD1 (5 bases). The CDR3 has 16 amino acids. Germline V gene lookup returns CDR1 MNHNS and CDR2 SASEGT. Trimming removed 0 bases at V and 5 bases at J, with 17 bases between. CDR3 bases: TGTGCCAGCAGTGAAGCGCCTGGTGTTGGGGCCCACGAGCAGTACTTC. Amino acids: CASSEAPGVGAHEQYF.

This clonotype was observed at least ten times. The genes are TRBV6-5 and TRBJ2-7, with TRBD1 identical over 7 bases. This CDR3 is 17 amino acids long. Germline V gives CDR1 MNHEY, CDR2 SVGAGI. The V gene end was trimmed by 0 bases and the J gene end by 7 bases; junction bases not matched to a gene: 15. The CDR3: CASSYSGSPGQRSEQYF. Here the CDR3 DNA reads TGTGCCAGCAGTTACTCGGGTTCTCCGGGACAGCGTAGTGAGCAGTACTTC.

The sample holds many counts of this clonotype. The chain combines TRBV5-5 with TRBJ2-1; 13 nucleotides agree with TRBD2. V shed 0 bases, J shed 9 bases, and the junction held 0 bases outside the gene matches. From germline, CDR1 is SGHKS and CDR2 YYEKEE (reference sequence). The CDR3 contains 14 residues. CDR3 in DNA: TGTGCCAGCAGCTTGGGACTAGCGGGAGGTGAGCAGTTCTTC. Translation gives CASSLGLAGGEQFF.

The genes are TRBV5-1 and TRBJ2-2, with D unresolved. Germline-derived CDR1 and CDR2 are SGHRS and YFSETQ. The CDR3 contains 14 residues. With 0 bases removed from V and 4 bases from J, the gap between germline ends came to 7 bases. The CDR3, as DNA: TGCGCCAGCAGCTTGGCCAAGTCCACCGGGGAGCTGTTTTTT. This codes for CASSLAKSTGELFF.

There are many counts of this clonotype. As DNA, the CDR3 is TGCAGTGCTAGTCGTACTCCCGGTAACAATGAGCAGTTCTTC. It yields the protein CSASRTPGNNEQFF. The chain joins TRBV20-1 to TRBJ2-1; D not resolved. This CDR3 has 14 residues. Germline lookup yields CDR1 DFQATT and CDR2 SNEGSKA (reference sequence). Between the trimmed V and J ends, which lost 3 bases and 5 bases, there was a span of 14 bases.

This clonotype was detected many times. The chain uses TRBV6-6 and TRBJ1-1; D remains ambiguous. The CDR3 runs to 15 residues. Germline V gene lookup returns CDR1 MNHNY and CDR2 SVGAGI (reference sequence). Trimming took 0 bases from V and 1 from J, leaving 9 bases between them. The CDR3 DNA follows: TGTGCCAGCAGTTACTCGCGGGATCGGAACACTGAAGCTTTCTTT. It yields the protein CASSYSRDRNTEAFF.

This clonotype has a count of ten or more. The rearrangement uses TRBV4-1 and TRBJ2-1, with 8 bases matching TRBD2. The CDR3 loop spans 17 amino acids. Germline V gene lookup returns CDR1 MGHRA and CDR2 YSYEKL. V trimming: 2 bases; J trimming: 6 bases; junction bases outside the gene matches: 12. The CDR3 DNA reads as TGCGCCAGCAGCCAATCACCAGGAGCGGGGGTCATCAATGAGCAGTTCTTC. Amino acid sequence: CASSQSPGAGVINEQFF.

This clonotype was seen only a few times. The V gene is TRBV7-9, the J gene TRBJ1-4, with 8 bases that match TRBD1. Germline V CDR1 and CDR2: SEHNR, FQNEAQ (reference sequence). V was pared by 5 bases and J by 8 bases, with 13 bases of the junction left unmatched. This CDR3 has 16 residues. The CDR3 reads CASSPKPGQGPEKLFF. The CDR3 DNA reads as TGTGCCAGCAGCCCAAAACCAGGACAGGGACCGGAAAAACTGTTTTTT. Full variable domain (remainder filled in from reference TRBV7-9 and TRBJ1-4): DTGVSQNPRHKITKRGQNVTFRCDPISEHNRLYWYRQTLGQGPEFLTYFQNEAQLEKSRLLSDRFSAERPKGSFSTLEIQRTEQGDSAMYLCASSPKPGQGPEKLFFGSGTQLSVL.

This clonotype has more than one count but fewer than ten. This chain uses TRBV25-1 with TRBJ1-5; weak D call: TRBD1 (6 bases). The germline gives CDR1 MGHDK, CDR2 SYGVNS. The CDR3 has 15 residues. The V end lost 1 base, the J end lost 4 bases, and 11 bases lay between the germline ends. CDR3 bases: TGTGCCAGCAGTGAATCGGGGGCCGGGAATCAGCCCCAGCATTTT. Translated: CASSESGAGNQPQHF.

This clonotype was recorded at least ten times. The V and J genes are TRBV10-3 and TRBJ2-7; tentative D call: TRBD1 (6 bases). Trimming took 1 base from V and 3 from J, leaving 16 bases between them. There are 16 residues in the CDR3. Germline assignment: CDR1 ENHRY and CDR2 SYGVKD. CDR3: CAISEFSGVVVYEQYF. The DNA for the CDR3 is TGTGCCATCAGTGAGTTTTCAGGGGTGGTAGTCTACGAGCAGTACTTC.

This chain joins TRBV5-1 and TRBJ2-7; perhaps TRBD1 as D (5 bases). Trimming removed 4 bases from V and 2 bases from J, with 16 bases in between. The CDR3 has 15 residues. Germline values: CDR1 SGHRS, CDR2 YFSETQ. Here the CDR3 DNA reads TGCGCCAGCAGCATAAACCAGGGAACTCCCTACGAGCAGTACTTC. Translating gives CASSINQGTPYEQYF. The full variable domain, its missing parts supplied by reference TRBV5-1 and TRBJ2-7, is KAGVTQTPRYLIKTRGQQVTLSCSPISGHRSVSWYQQTPGQGLQFLFEYFSETQRNKGNFPGRFSGRQFSNSRSEMNVSTLELGDSALYLCASSINQGTPYEQYFGPGTRLTVT.

At least ten counts were recorded for this clonotype. The rearrangement links TRBV20-1 to TRBJ2-5, with a tentative D call TRBD2 (6 bases). The germline V and J ends were trimmed by 0 bases and 5 bases, with 13 bases remaining between them. There are 14 residues in the CDR3. CDR1 is DFQATT, CDR2 SNEGSKA, per germline (reference sequence). The CDR3 spells CSARDGASEETQYF. The CDR3 DNA follows: TGCAGTGCTAGAGATGGGGCTAGCGAGGAGACCCAGTACTTC.

This chain joins TRBV5-4 and TRBJ2-2; 7 positions agree with TRBD1. The CDR3 runs 17 residues. Germline assignment: CDR1 SGHNT and CDR2 YYREEE (reference sequence). V lost 0 bases, J lost 0 bases, and 5 bases stayed unmatched. As DNA, the CDR3 is TGTGCCAGCAGCTTGGGAAAGACAGGGCCGAACACCGGGGAGCTGTTTTTT. Protein sequence: CASSLGKTGPNTGELFF.

This clonotype has a count of ten or more. This chain links TRBV20-1 with TRBJ2-7; TRBD1 agrees at 7 bases. V lost 6 bases, J lost 3 bases, and 8 bases stayed unmatched. CDR3 size: 13 residues. Germline V CDR1 and CDR2: DFQATT, SNEGSKA (reference sequence). In nucleotides, the CDR3 is TGCAGTGCCGGTAAACAGGGGCGCTACGAGCAGTACTTC. Encoded protein: CSAGKQGRYEQYF.